These T cell receptor beta chains were read from a single sample in a study of blood T cell repertoires in COVID-19. The data were produced by immunoSEQ multiplex PCR, yet TCRdb's version contains in-frame clones alone and is incomplete. Altogether tens of thousands of clones are present, 86% being singletons, with the ten largest covering approximately 15%. Sequences were obtained from peripheral blood. Receptors originate from a man in his forties with COVID-19, enrolled during active disease. The CDR3 runs from the conserved cysteine through the conserved F or W. D genes are given only for firm matches. Clone size, where shown, is once, few, many, or a class for clones that have expanded.

D,V,size,J,DNA,CDR3
.,TRBV30,.,TRBJ2-1,TGTGCCTGGAGTTTTGTAAATGAGCAGTTCTTC,CAWSFVNEQFF
.,TRBV3-1/TRBV3-2,.,TRBJ1-3,TGTGCCAGCAGCCAAAGACAGCCAAACACCATATATTTT,CASSQRQPNTIYF
TRBD2,TRBV19,once,TRBJ2-7,TGTGCCAGTACCCAGACTAGCGGGGGCTGGGAGGAGCAGTACTTC,CASTQTSGGWEEQYF
TRBD2,TRBV7-9,.,TRBJ2-3,TGTGCCAGCAGCACCTTAGGACTAGCTCCTCGCGGTGACACAGATACGCAGTATTTT,CASSTLGLAPRGDTDTQYF
.,TRBV5-8,once,TRBJ1-5,TGTGCCAGCAGCTTGACAGGGAGCAATCAGCCCCAGCATTTT,CASSLTGSNQPQHF
TRBD1,TRBV10-1,.,TRBJ2-1,TGCGCCAGCAGTGCGGGACAGGCGGCCAATGAGCAGTTCTTC,CASSAGQAANEQFF
TRBD1,TRBV7-9,medium-sized,TRBJ1-1,TGTGCCAGCAGCCGGACAGGGTCTGAAGCTTTCTTT,CASSRTGSEAFF
TRBD2,TRBV11-2,once,TRBJ2-7,TGTGCCAGCAGCCTCGAGCGGGGGAGCTACGAGCAGTACTTC,CASSLERGSYEQYF
.,TRBV4-1,.,TRBJ2-4,TGCGCCAGCAGCCAGCCAATGTTTGCAGGATCCATCAAAAACATTCAGTACTTC,CASSQPMFAGSIKNIQYF
.,TRBV6-5,few,TRBJ1-1,TGTGCCAGCAGACAGACAGTGAACACTGAAGCTTTCTTT,CASRQTVNTEAFF
.,TRBV5-4,.,TRBJ1-5,TGTGCCAGCAGCCACGGGGGTGATGGCAATCAGCCCCAGCATTTT,CASSHGGDGNQPQHF
.,TRBV6-5,.,TRBJ2-6,TGTGCCAGCAGTTACTCGGGCTATGGGGCCAACGTCCTGACTTTC,CASSYSGYGANVLTF
TRBD2,TRBV4-2,.,TRBJ2-5,TGTGCCAGCAGCCTTTATAGCGGGGGGGCGGGAGAGACCCAGTACTTC,CASSLYSGGAGETQYF
TRBD2,TRBV30,.,TRBJ2-7,TGTGCCTGGAGTAGCGGGGGTTACGAGCAGTACTTC,CAWSSGGYEQYF
.,TRBV28,.,TRBJ1-5,TGTGCCAGCAGTTTATTCCAGGGGTCGGTAAGTCAGCCCCAGCATTTT,CASSLFQGSVSQPQHF
TRBD1,TRBV5-1,.,TRBJ1-2,TGCGCCAGCAGCCAGGGACAGGCTAACTATGGCTACACCTTC,CASSQGQANYGYTF
TRBD1,TRBV27,.,TRBJ2-1,TGTGCCAGCAGTTTATGGGACAGCTACAATGAGCAGTTCTTC,CASSLWDSYNEQFF
TRBD1,TRBV9,.,TRBJ1-2,TGTGCCAGCAGGACAGGGGTCTATGGCTACACCTTC,CASRTGVYGYTF
TRBD1,TRBV10-1,.,TRBJ2-3,TGCGCCAGCAGTGACCCGGGACAGGGGACAGATACGCAGTATTTT,CASSDPGQGTDTQYF